The 27 T cell receptor beta chains presented below share a single source sample, sequenced in a study of control samples from healthy donors and cancer patients. Generated by immunoSEQ multiplex PCR, the TCRdb table keeps only in-frame clones and is missing some. The sample holds approximately 50,000 clones; just over 90% are singletons and the top ten take roughly 0.8%. Sequencing input: PBMCs. Source of these receptors: a man younger than 40 with colorectal cancer.

The chain recombines TRBV11-2 with TRBJ2-3; 7 nucleotides match TRBD1. Trimming took 5 bases from V and 2 from J; bases not matched to a gene: 7. The CDR3 runs 15 residues. From germline, CDR1 is SGHAT and CDR2 FQNNGV. CDR3: CASSTRQGDTDTQYF. CDR3 coding DNA: TGTGCCAGCAGCACACGACAGGGTGACACAGATACGCAGTATTTT. The whole variable domain, remainder taken from reference TRBV11-2 and TRBJ2-3, is EAGVAQSPRYKIIEKRQSVAFWCNPISGHATLYWYQQILGQGPKLLIQFQNNGVVDDSQLPKDRFSAERLKGVDSTLKIQPAKLEDSAVYLCASSTRQGDTDTQYFGPGTRLTVL.

The sample holds a few counts of this clone. V usage is TRBV6-1 and J usage is TRBJ1-5; 8 bases are shared with TRBD1. The CDR3 has 15 residues. The V gene's germline CDR1 is MNHNS and CDR2 SASEGT. Unmatched junction bases numbered 5, after V lost 2 bases and J lost 5 bases. This chain's CDR3 is CASSERQGADQPQHF. CDR3 in DNA: TGTGCCAGCAGTGAAAGGCAGGGGGCAGATCAGCCCCAGCATTTT.

This clone was recorded only once. DNA for the CDR3: TGTGCCAGCAACCAATCCGGGCCGGGGGGGGTTGAGCAGTTCTTC. It is translated as CASNQSGPGGVEQFF. The gene calls are TRBV27 and TRBJ2-1; TRBD2 matches 8 bases. The CDR3 length is 15 residues. Trimming removed 7 bases from V and 9 bases from J; junction bases left unmatched: 14. Germline lookup yields CDR1 MNHEY and CDR2 SMNVEV (reference sequence).

The chain links TRBV4-2 to TRBJ1-1, with D possibly being TRBD1 (5 bases). This CDR3 has 15 amino acids. Germline-derived CDR1 and CDR2 are LGHNA and YNFKEQ. V lost 2 bases and J 0 bases, leaving 10 bases between the germline ends. The CDR3 nucleotides read TGTGCCAGCAGCCAATACGACAGCCTGAACACTGAAGCTTTCTTT. It is translated as CASSQYDSLNTEAFF.

The chain joins TRBV7-6 to TRBJ2-3, with D possibly matching TRBD2 (5 bases). V lost 5 bases to trimming and J lost 2 bases, with 14 bases between them. CDR3 length: 15 residues. Germline-derived CDR1 and CDR2 are SGHVS and FNYEAQ. DNA for the CDR3: TGTGCCAGCAGCCCGGAGGACGAGCACACAGATACGCAGTATTTT. It translates to CASSPEDEHTDTQYF.

This chain connects TRBV7-9 to TRBJ2-2; D possibly corresponds to TRBD2 (6 bases). The CDR3 is 15 amino acids. Germline-derived CDR1 and CDR2 are SEHNR and FQNEAQ (reference sequence). V lost 8 bases and J 0 bases, leaving 13 bases between the germline ends. The CDR3 sequence is CASGNGGTNTGELFF. In nucleotides, the CDR3 is TGTGCCAGCGGAAATGGGGGGACGAACACCGGGGAGCTGTTTTTT.

The rearrangement joins TRBV3-1 (or the pseudogene TRBV3-2) to TRBJ1-2, with a tentative D call TRBD1 (5 bases). The V end lost 1 base, the J end lost 4 bases, and 16 bases lay between the germline ends. The CDR3 covers 16 residues. Germline lookup yields CDR1 LGHDT and CDR2 YNNKEL (reference sequence). The CDR3 sequence is CASSQALSGTSYGYTF. As DNA, the CDR3 is TGTGCCAGCAGCCAAGCCTTATCCGGGACCTCCTATGGCTACACCTTC.

This clone has just one count. The chain has TRBV20-1 and TRBJ1-2, with TRBD1 identical over 11 bases. Germline values: CDR1 DFQATT, CDR2 SNEGSKA (reference sequence). CDR3 size: 14 residues. V trimming: 3 bases; J trimming: 4 bases; junction bases outside the gene matches: 4. The CDR3 reads CSASPGQGVYGYTF. The CDR3 DNA is TGCAGTGCTAGTCCGGGACAGGGGGTCTATGGCTACACCTTC.

The chain uses TRBV24-1 and TRBJ2-3; 9 nucleotides line up with TRBD2. Trimming at V came to 4 bases and at J to 1 base, leaving 11 bases not matched to a gene. The germline V gene encodes CDR1 KGHDR and CDR2 SFDVKD. This CDR3 has 18 residues. CDR3 residues: CATSEAGGRGVGTDTQYF. Here the CDR3 DNA reads TGTGCCACCAGTGAAGCGGGGGGACGGGGCGTTGGCACAGATACGCAGTATTTT.

The sample holds one count of this clone. V is TRBV11-3 and J is TRBJ2-1; D uncertain. Between the trimmed V and J ends, which lost 3 bases and 0 bases, there was a span of 9 bases. This CDR3 has 15 residues. The germline CDR1 and CDR2 sequences are SGHNT and YENEEA. The DNA of the CDR3 is TGTGCCAGCAGCTTGGTCTGGAGCTCCTACAATGAGCAGTTCTTC. Its protein is CASSLVWSSYNEQFF.

This clone came up once. The CDR3 DNA sequence: TGTGCCAGCAGCTGGGGGGGACCTAAAGAGACCCAGTACTTC. Translating it yields CASSWGGPKETQYF. The chain joins TRBV7-2 to TRBJ2-5; TRBD2 aligns across 7 bases. Unmatched junction bases numbered 5, after V lost 4 bases and J lost 3 bases. The germline V gene has CDR1 SGHTA and CDR2 FQGNSA. CDR3 length: 14 residues.

This chain joins TRBV18 and TRBJ1-1; D is unresolved. The germline CDR1 and CDR2 sequences are KGHSH and LQKENI. V shed 6 bases and J shed 0 bases, with 8 bases lying between them. The length of the CDR3 is 13 residues. The CDR3 region is CASSYTLNTEAFF. For the CDR3, the DNA is TGTGCCAGCTCCTACACCTTGAACACTGAAGCTTTCTTT. Full variable domain (remainder filled in from reference TRBV18 and TRBJ1-1): NAGVMQNPRHLVRRRGQEARLRCSPMKGHSHVYWYRQLPEEGLKFMVYLQKENIIDESGMPKERFSAEFPKEGPSILRIQQVVRGDSAAYFCASSYTLNTEAFFGQGTRLTVV.

The count of this clone is one. The chain employs TRBV12-3 or TRBV12-4 and TRBJ1-5, with a tentative D call TRBD1 (5 bases). The V end lost 4 bases, the J end lost 10 bases, and 11 bases lay between the germline ends. The CDR3 spans 12 residues. The CDR3 sequence: CASSSARGPQHF. In DNA form, the CDR3 reads TGTGCCAGCAGTTCCGCAAGGGGTCCCCAGCATTTT.

Here the CDR3 reads CASRQTGEKDGYTF. The CDR3 DNA reads TGTGCCAGCAGACAGACAGGGGAGAAGGATGGCTACACCTTC. V and J are TRBV6-5 and TRBJ1-2, with 8 nucleotides matching TRBD1. CDR3 length: 14 residues. Germline V gene data show CDR1 as MNHEY and CDR2 as SVGAGI. Unmatched junction bases numbered 9, after V lost 6 bases and J lost 6 bases.

V is TRBV2 and J is TRBJ1-5; D not certain. Trimming shortened V by 2 bases and J by 7 bases, and 9 bases separated the two germline ends. In germline, CDR1 is SNHLY, CDR2 FYNNEI. The CDR3 is 13 residues long. Written as DNA, the CDR3 is TGTGCCAGCAGTGAACGGGGAGGGCAGCCCCAGCATTTT. Amino acid sequence: CASSERGGQPQHF.

The genes are TRBV3-1 (or the pseudogene TRBV3-2) and TRBJ1-6; D gene unclear. Trimming removed 11 bases at V and 6 bases at J, with 14 bases between. In germline, CDR1 is LGHDT, CDR2 YNNKEL (reference sequence). The CDR3 is 13 residues long. The CDR3 DNA reads as TGTGCCGCCGCGGCTGTGTTTAATTCACCCCTCCACTTT. This sequence encodes CAAAAVFNSPLHF.

The chain recombines TRBV6-2 or TRBV6-3 with TRBJ2-1; the match to TRBD2 covers 8 bases. This CDR3 contains 14 residues. V dropped 3 bases and J dropped 12; count of bases not matched to a gene: 10. CDR1 and CDR2 (germline): MNHEY, SVGEGT. This chain's CDR3 is CASSYSGATTGQFF. The CDR3 DNA follows: TGTGCCAGCAGTTATAGCGGGGCCACCACAGGGCAGTTCTTC.

V and J are TRBV12-3 or TRBV12-4 and TRBJ1-2, with TRBD1 matching 9 bases. With 6 bases clipped from V and 7 bases from J, the junction kept 6 bases outside the gene matches. The CDR3 is 13 residues long. The CDR3 region has the DNA TGTGCCAGCAGCTGGACAGGGGATAGTGGCTACACCTTC. Translated, it gives CASSWTGDSGYTF.

This sequence joins TRBV4-3 and TRBJ1-2; D gene uncertain. The CDR3 is 14 residues long. From germline, CDR1 is LGHNA and CDR2 YSLEER. Trimming left V 1 base short and J 1 base short, with 7 bases between. The CDR3 sequence is CASSQVSGNYGYTF. Here the CDR3 DNA reads TGCGCCAGCAGCCAAGTTTCGGGTAACTATGGCTACACCTTC.

The table lists this clone with a count of one. This sequence joins TRBV19 and TRBJ1-5; 8 nucleotides line up with TRBD1. CDR1 is LNHDA and CDR2 is SQIVND in the germline V gene (reference sequence). V trimming: 2 bases; J trimming: 6 bases; junction bases outside the gene matches: 3. There are 14 residues in the CDR3. The CDR3, as DNA: TGTGCCAGTAGTATACAGGGGGCAGGTCAGCCCCAGCATTTT. Translation: CASSIQGAGQPQHF.

This chain uses TRBV7-2 with TRBJ1-2; 7 bases are a match to TRBD1. V gave up 3 bases and J gave up 8 bases; unmatched junction bases: 6. This CDR3 has 13 amino acids. CDR1 is SGHTA and CDR2 is FQGNSA in the germline V gene. Written as DNA, the CDR3 is TGTGCCAGCAGCTTCGGGCAGGGGGAGGGCTACACCTTC. The encoded protein is CASSFGQGEGYTF.

This chain links TRBV6-5 with TRBJ1-2; D is unresolved. Looked up from germline, CDR1 is MNHEY and CDR2 is SVGAGI. The V gene lost 6 bases and the J gene lost 8 bases, with 19 bases spanning the gap. The CDR3 length is 14 residues. The CDR3 DNA is TGTGCCAGCAGCCGACCCTTTCAAACGGGGGGCTACACCTTC. This codes for CASSRPFQTGGYTF.

This clone was picked up one time. The chain links TRBV6-6 to TRBJ2-7; D may be TRBD1 (5 bases). V was pared by 3 bases and J by 1 base, with 10 bases between. Germline V gene lookup returns CDR1 MNHNY and CDR2 SVGAGI (reference sequence). The CDR3 spans 14 residues. CDR3 sequence reads: CASSYDRASYEQYF. CDR3 nucleotides: TGTGCCAGCAGTTATGACAGAGCTTCCTACGAGCAGTACTTC.

The V call is TRBV5-1, the J call TRBJ1-1, with D perhaps TRBD1 (5 bases). The CDR3 consists of 16 residues. Germline CDR1 and CDR2: SGHRS and YFSETQ. Trimming pared 2 bases from V and 1 base from J, leaving 15 bases between. The CDR3 sequence is CASSLGVELWNTEAFF. CDR3 nucleotides: TGCGCCAGCAGCTTAGGGGTGGAACTCTGGAACACTGAAGCTTTCTTT.

The chain has TRBV27 and TRBJ1-6; TRBD1 agrees at 9 bases. V was clipped by 6 bases and J by 9 bases; unmatched bases: 9. Germline V CDR1 and CDR2: MNHEY, SMNVEV (reference sequence). CDR3 length equals 15 residues. CDR3 sequence: CASSTNRGLSSPLHF. The CDR3 DNA is TGTGCCAGCAGCACCAACAGGGGGCTTAGTTCACCCCTCCACTTT.

V is TRBV6-2 or TRBV6-3 and J is TRBJ1-1, with D possibly matching TRBD1 (5 bases). Germline CDR1 MNHEY, CDR2 SVGEGT. Trimming removed 0 bases at V and 5 bases at J, with 10 bases between. The CDR3 covers 14 residues. This CDR3 is CASSYSEGWTEAFF. In DNA, the CDR3 is TGTGCCAGCAGTTACTCGGAGGGGTGGACTGAAGCTTTCTTT.

The chain combines TRBV29-1 with TRBJ2-1; D gene uncertain. Germline CDR1 is SQVTM and CDR2 is ANQGSEA. Trimming took 0 bases from V and 4 from J, leaving 10 bases between them. This CDR3 has 14 residues. CDR3 residues: CSVEDTPTYNEQFF. In nucleotides, the CDR3 is TGCAGCGTTGAAGATACCCCGACTTACAATGAGCAGTTCTTC.